This T cell receptor beta chain is drawn from a study of PD-1 blockade in classical Hodgkin lymphoma. Study summary: Intravenous delivery of nivolumab at 3 mg/kg to patients occurred every 2 weeks.

The time point was: cycle 4 day 1 (C4D1), after more than five weeks of nivolumab. Every patient relapsed after autologous stem cell transplantation, and brentuximab vedotin exposure varied. Magnetic depletion of unwanted cells isolated CD4+ T cells from thawed PBMCs. Patients' outcomes at their best amounted to complete response, partial response or progressive disease. Some clones are missing from TCRdb's copy, which holds only in-frame ones; the method was immunoSEQ multiplex PCR. The table shows tens of thousands of clones, with about 93% occurring only once. Germline V gives CDR1 MDHEN, CDR2 SYDVKM. This CDR3 is 18 amino acids long. V lost 4 bases, J lost 0 bases, and 22 bases lay in between. General observations from the study: Reported baseline diversity: healthy donors highest, relapsed/refractory patients lowest. Baseline diversity resembling that of newly diagnosed patients was seen in complete responders.

With respect to this clone: Its antigen is currently unknown.

This clonotype was obtained from a human donor with classical Hodgkin lymphoma. The chain couples TRBV28 to TRBJ2-7, with D possibly being TRBD2 (6 bases). The starting material was CD4+ T cells from blood, obtained before the fourth cycle of nivolumab. CDR3 residues: CASSYFLARWASSYEQYF. DNA for the CDR3: TGTGCCAGCAGTTATTTCCTAGCGCGCTGGGCAAGCTCCTACGAGCAGTACTTC.